This TCR beta chain was observed in a study of CXCR3-negative and CXCR3-positive naive CD8 T cells. Study-wide points: TRB CDR3s were more hydrophobic in CXCR3-positive than in CXCR3-negative naive cells. In cryopreserved cells, CXCR3 expression partially decreased, and fresh PBMCs were used in most assays. Naive CXCR3-negative cells resembled naive CXCR3-positive cells in TRBV-TRBJ usage; memory cells differed.

The study made its TRB cDNA libraries by 5' RACE, adding UMI labels. From its re-call of the 5' RACE reads, TCRdb lists each CDR3 protein once, without DNA. The table for this sample gives tens of thousands of distinct CDR3 sequences. Comment on this clonotype: The antigen is undetermined.

CDR3 length: 12 amino acids. Per the germline V gene, CDR1 is MNHEY and CDR2 is SVGEGT. Material: naive CXCR3+ CD8+ T cells from blood. Subset denoted: CD45RO-CCR7+CD27+CD95- naive CD8+ T cells expressing CXCR3 (TNR3+). The receptor was derived from a human donor in good health. Some clones in this sample may be carry-over from other donors' samples. The chain recombines TRBV6-2 or TRBV6-3 with TRBJ2-1; the D call of TRBD1 rests on TCRdb alone, since no DNA is present to check it. The chain's CDR3 is CGTGQYYNEQFF.